The 32 T cell receptor beta chains listed next were all sequenced from one sample in a study of blood T cell repertoires in COVID-19. Method: immunoSEQ multiplex PCR; TCRdb's copy keeps in-frame clones and lacks some. Counted here are about 70,000 clones, about 90% occurring once; the ten biggest clones make up 8.5%. The material sequenced was peripheral blood. The source is a human donor in a cohort sampled during active COVID-19.

This chain connects TRBV6-5 to TRBJ1-2; no firm D call. Trimming removed 8 bases at V and 4 bases at J, with 20 bases between. Germline values: CDR1 MNHEY, CDR2 SVGAGI. The CDR3 has 15 amino acids. CDR3 sequence: CASVTPLGGRYGYTF. CDR3 sequence (DNA): TGTGCCAGCGTCACCCCCCTTGGCGGGCGCTATGGCTACACCTTC.

The gene calls are TRBV6-5 and TRBJ1-3, with D unresolved. CDR1 MNHEY and CDR2 SVGAGI come from the germline V gene. V gave up 2 bases and J gave up 8 bases, with 10 bases separating them. This CDR3 has 13 amino acids. DNA of the CDR3: TGTGCCAGCAGTTACCCGGGAGCGGACACCATATATTTT. This codes for CASSYPGADTIYF.

The V and J genes are TRBV21-1 and TRBJ1-6. TRBV21-1 is assigned pseudogene status. This CDR3 is 17 amino acids long. The CDR3 DNA sequence: TGTGCCAGCAGCATCCTCCCCAGCGGGGATTTTAATTCACCCCTCCACTTT. It is translated as CASSILPSGDFNSPLHF.

The chain joins TRBV9 to TRBJ1-2; TRBD1 aligns across 8 bases. J lost 0 bases, V lost 3 bases, and 1 base had no gene match. The CDR3 is 14 residues long. Germline CDR1 is SGDLS and CDR2 is YYNGEE. CDR3 region: CASSGQGSNYGYTF. CDR3 bases: TGTGCCAGCAGCGGACAGGGGTCTAACTATGGCTACACCTTC.

The rearrangement joins TRBV29-1 to TRBJ1-3; 8 bases map to TRBD1. V lost 4 bases, J lost 3 bases, and 8 bases stayed unmatched. The CDR3 has 15 amino acids. Germline CDR1 SQVTM, CDR2 ANQGSEA. The chain's CDR3 is CSVVPFGQGGNTIYF. The CDR3 nucleotides read TGCAGCGTTGTTCCATTCGGACAGGGTGGAAACACCATATATTTT.

This clone was observed once. The chain carries TRBV6-4 and TRBJ2-7; TRBD2 matches at 8 bases. CDR3 length: 15 amino acids. Looked up from germline, CDR1 is MRHNA and CDR2 is SNTAGT. The J segment lost 0 bases and the V segment lost 8 bases, leaving 9 bases of the junction unmatched. In nucleotides, the CDR3 is TGTGCCAGCGGTCATCCGACTAGCGCCTCCTACGAGCAGTACTTC. Amino acid sequence: CASGHPTSASYEQYF.

This chain connects TRBV11-2 to TRBJ2-2, with TRBD2 matching 11 bases. Trimming at V came to 2 bases and at J to 3 bases, leaving 2 bases not matched to a gene. Germline CDR1 and CDR2: SGHAT and FQNNGV. CDR3 size: 16 residues. Here the CDR3 reads CASSLSLAGDTGELFF. CDR3 bases: TGTGCCAGCAGCTTATCACTAGCGGGGGACACCGGGGAGCTGTTTTTT.

CDR3 coding DNA: TGTGCCAGCAGTTTCCAGGGGGATGGGTATGGCTACACCTTC. This sequence encodes CASSFQGDGYGYTF. V and J are TRBV6-5 and TRBJ1-2; TRBD1 matches at 7 bases. Germline CDR1 MNHEY, CDR2 SVGAGI. V was pared by 4 bases and J by 5 bases, with 7 bases of the junction left unmatched. The CDR3 totals 14 residues.

The CDR3 reads CAWSFGLNTEAFF. CDR3 nucleotide sequence: TGTGCCTGGAGTTTCGGGTTGAACACTGAAGCTTTCTTT. V usage is TRBV30 and J usage is TRBJ1-1; D ambiguous. V lost 2 bases to trimming and J lost 0 bases, with 7 bases between them. The CDR3 is 13 amino acids. Germline lookup yields CDR1 GTSNPN and CDR2 SVGIG (reference sequence).

The chain employs TRBV11-2 and TRBJ2-1, with TRBD2 matching 12 bases. This CDR3 is 16 amino acids long. The junction had 10 bases not matched to a gene; V was cut back by 4 bases and J by 9 bases. Germline assignment: CDR1 SGHAT and CDR2 FQNNGV. CDR3 bases: TGTGCCAGCAGCTCCCTTCCTAGCGGGGGGGCATCTGAGCAGTTCTTC. As protein: CASSSLPSGGASEQFF.

V gene TRBV5-1 combines with J gene TRBJ2-7, with 8 bases fitting TRBD1. Germline V gives CDR1 SGHRS, CDR2 YFSETQ. The J segment lost 2 bases and the V segment lost 4 bases, leaving 8 bases of the junction unmatched. This CDR3 is built from 15 residues. In DNA, the CDR3 is TGCGCCAGCAGCACCCAAGCAGGGGGCCCCTACGAGCAGTACTTC. This translates into CASSTQAGGPYEQYF.

The V and J genes are TRBV30 and TRBJ2-7; 7 positions match TRBD1. From germline, CDR1 is GTSNPN and CDR2 SVGIG (reference sequence). This CDR3 contains 13 residues. With V trimmed by 4 bases and J by 2 bases, 5 bases remained unmatched. The CDR3 DNA is TGTGCCTGGACAAGGGACAGTACCTACGAGCAGTACTTC. Residues: CAWTRDSTYEQYF.

This chain uses TRBV13 with TRBJ2-7; D gene ambiguous. Trimming pared 5 bases from V and 4 bases from J, leaving 6 bases between. Germline V CDR1 and CDR2: PRHDT, FYEKMQ (reference sequence). This CDR3 contains 11 residues. The CDR3 loop reads CASSAGYEQYF. The CDR3 DNA reads as TGTGCCAGCAGCGCCGGTTACGAGCAGTACTTC. The whole variable domain, remainder taken from reference TRBV13 and TRBJ2-7, is AAGVIQSPRHLIKEKRETATLKCYPIPRHDTVYWYQQGPGQDPQFLISFYEKMQSDKGSIPDRFSAQQFSDYHSELNMSSLELGDSALYFCASSAGYEQYFGPGTRLTVT.

This rearrangement joins TRBV3-1 (or the pseudogene TRBV3-2) to TRBJ2-7, with TRBD1 identical over 10 bases. There are 14 residues in the CDR3. Germline CDR1 reads LGHDT; CDR2 reads YNNKEL (reference sequence). The J segment lost 7 bases and the V segment lost 1 base, leaving 4 bases of the junction unmatched. CDR3 nucleotides: TGTGCCAGCAGCCAAGGGACAGGGGGAGAAGAGCAGTACTTC. This translates into CASSQGTGGEEQYF.

The V gene is TRBV10-2, the J gene TRBJ2-7, with 12 positions matching TRBD2. This CDR3 is 19 amino acids long. Germline V gives CDR1 WSHSY, CDR2 SAAADI. Trimming at V came to 6 bases and at J to 2 bases, leaving 17 bases not matched to a gene. CDR3 nucleotides: TGCGCCAGCAGAGGACTAGCAGATCGGACTAGCGGGGTGCCCTACGAGCAGTACTTC. It specifies CASRGLADRTSGVPYEQYF.

As DNA, the CDR3 is TGCGCCAGCAGCTTTACAGGTTCCGCGAGCACTGAAGCTTTCTTT. This gives the protein CASSFTGSASTEAFF. This rearrangement joins TRBV5-1 to TRBJ1-1; TRBD1 might be the D (5 bases). The CDR3 runs 15 residues. Germline CDR1 is SGHRS and CDR2 is YFSETQ. Trimming took 2 bases from V and 4 from J, leaving 15 bases between them.

V gene TRBV7-9 combines with J gene TRBJ2-7; TRBD1 matches 8 bases. Germline loops: CDR1 SEHNR, CDR2 FQNEAQ (reference sequence). This CDR3 has 14 amino acids. V was pared by 4 bases and J by 7 bases, with 9 bases of the junction left unmatched. CDR3 DNA: TGTGCCAGCAGCTCGACGGACAGGGCGGGGGAGCAGTACTTC. As protein: CASSSTDRAGEQYF.

The chain links TRBV27 to TRBJ2-7; weak D call: TRBD2 (6 bases). With 2 bases removed from V and 7 bases from J, the gap between germline ends came to 12 bases. Germline values: CDR1 MNHEY, CDR2 SMNVEV (reference sequence). This CDR3 contains 13 residues. As DNA, the CDR3 is TGTGCCAGCAGTTTAAGCCTAGCGTGGGAGCAGTACTTC. Protein sequence: CASSLSLAWEQYF.

This chain joins TRBV14 and TRBJ1-1, with TRBD1 as a possible D gene (6 bases). Per germline, CDR1 SGHDN and CDR2 FVKESK. Trimming took 4 bases from V and 0 from J, leaving 30 bases between them. This CDR3 contains 21 residues. The CDR3 region has the DNA TGTGCCAGCAGCCCAGAGGTCCGGGGACATATTCCGTTGGTAATGAACACTGAAGCTTTCTTT. This codes for CASSPEVRGHIPLVMNTEAFF. Supplemented by reference TRBV14 and TRBJ1-1, the full variable domain reads EAGVTQFPSHSVIEKGQTVTLRCDPISGHDNLYWYRRVMGKEIKFLLHFVKESKQDESGMPNNRFLAERTGGTYSTLKVQPAELEDSGVYFCASSPEVRGHIPLVMNTEAFFGQGTRLTVV.

V usage is TRBV3-1 (or the pseudogene TRBV3-2) and J usage is TRBJ1-6; D is unresolved. Trimming removed 4 bases at V and 9 bases at J, with 10 bases between. The CDR3 extends over 13 amino acids. Germline values: CDR1 LGHDT, CDR2 YNNKEL (reference sequence). The chain's CDR3 is CASSPRTASPLHF. The CDR3 bases are TGTGCCAGCAGCCCTCGGACTGCTTCACCCCTCCACTTT.

The chain has TRBV4-1 and TRBJ1-1, with unresolved D. V lost 1 base and J lost 0, with 9 bases in between. CDR1 and CDR2 (germline): MGHRA, YSYEKL. This CDR3 has 15 amino acids. The CDR3 sequence: CASSQGGGMNTEAFF. CDR3 sequence (DNA): TGCGCCAGCAGCCAAGGAGGAGGCATGAACACTGAAGCTTTCTTT.

The chain uses TRBV6-6 and TRBJ1-2, with 9 bases that match TRBD1. Germline V CDR1 and CDR2: MNHNY, SVGAGI (reference sequence). The junction had 7 bases not matched to a gene; V was cut back by 6 bases and J by 2 bases. CDR3 length: 15 amino acids. The CDR3 DNA reads TGTGCCAGCAGGATACAGGGGGCGCCCAACTATGGCTACACCTTC. It codes for CASRIQGAPNYGYTF.

This clone was seen only once. The chain joins TRBV4-1 to TRBJ1-1; 7 bases align to TRBD1. Germline V gene data show CDR1 as MGHRA and CDR2 as YSYEKL. This CDR3 has 16 residues. V gave up 5 bases and J gave up 0 bases; unmatched junction bases: 9. The CDR3 bases are TGCGCCAGCAGCGGCCGGGACAGTCTTATGAACACTGAAGCTTTCTTT. Encoded protein: CASSGRDSLMNTEAFF.

Here the CDR3 DNA reads TGTGCCAGCACCTCGACAGGGAACACTGAAGCTTTCTTT. Translation: CASTSTGNTEAFF. The chain couples TRBV27 to TRBJ1-1; possible D gene TRBD1, 6 bases. The V gene lost 7 bases and the J gene lost 1 base, with 10 bases spanning the gap. Germline V gene sequence: CDR1 MNHEY, CDR2 SMNVEV (reference sequence). The CDR3 contains 13 residues.

This sequence joins TRBV5-1 and TRBJ2-7; D is perhaps TRBD2 (6 bases). V dropped 3 bases and J dropped 5 bases, with 18 bases sitting between them. Germline V CDR1 and CDR2: SGHRS, YFSETQ. The CDR3 contains 15 residues. CDR3 in DNA: TGCGCCAGCAGCTCCGGAGGTCGGGGGACGGACGAGCAGTACTTC. This codes for CASSSGGRGTDEQYF. Drawing the rest from reference TRBV5-1 and TRBJ2-7, the complete variable domain is KAGVTQTPRYLIKTRGQQVTLSCSPISGHRSVSWYQQTPGQGLQFLFEYFSETQRNKGNFPGRFSGRQFSNSRSEMNVSTLELGDSALYLCASSSGGRGTDEQYFGPGTRLTVT.

The V gene is TRBV27, the J gene TRBJ2-7; tentative D call: TRBD2 (6 bases). The CDR3 loop spans 16 amino acids. Deletions cut 0 bases from V and 1 base from J, with 13 bases between. The germline gives CDR1 MNHEY, CDR2 SMNVEV (reference sequence). The CDR3 sequence: CASSLSGGGMSYEQYF. The CDR3 region has the DNA TGTGCCAGCAGTTTATCGGGGGGTGGTATGTCCTACGAGCAGTACTTC.

The J gene is TRBJ1-2, the V gene TRBV5-1; TRBD1 is a possible D gene (6 bases). The germline V gene encodes CDR1 SGHRS and CDR2 YFSETQ. The CDR3 spans 14 residues. Trimming removed 5 bases at V and 6 bases at J, with 17 bases between. The CDR3 sequence is CASSSEWGGDGYTF. Written as DNA, the CDR3 is TGCGCCAGCAGTTCTGAATGGGGGGGCGATGGCTACACCTTC.

The chain has TRBV3-1 (or the pseudogene TRBV3-2) and TRBJ2-1; 12 nucleotides align to TRBD2. J was trimmed by 6 bases and V by 2 bases; bases with no gene match: 5. This CDR3 comprises 16 residues. The germline V gene encodes CDR1 LGHDT and CDR2 YNNKEL (reference sequence). The CDR3 reads CASSQRPSGGVNEQFF. CDR3 DNA: TGTGCCAGCAGCCAAAGGCCTAGCGGGGGGGTCAATGAGCAGTTCTTC.

The V and J genes are TRBV11-2 and TRBJ2-7; D not resolved. Trimming removed 0 bases from V and 4 bases from J, with 13 bases in between. This CDR3 region has 15 residues. Germline CDR1 SGHAT, CDR2 FQNNGV. The CDR3 DNA sequence: TGTGCCAGCAGCTTAGATTTTTCCAAGCATTACGAGCAGTACTTC. This gives the protein CASSLDFSKHYEQYF. Combining the CDR3 with reference TRBV11-2 and TRBJ2-7 gives the whole variable domain EAGVAQSPRYKIIEKRQSVAFWCNPISGHATLYWYQQILGQGPKLLIQFQNNGVVDDSQLPKDRFSAERLKGVDSTLKIQPAKLEDSAVYLCASSLDFSKHYEQYFGPGTRLTVT.

The V call is TRBV9, the J call TRBJ2-5; 8 positions agree with TRBD2. The CDR3 runs 15 residues. After removal of 4 bases from V and 1 base from J, the junction contained 6 bases not matched to a gene. Germline CDR1 and CDR2: SGDLS and YYNGEE. This CDR3 reads CASSPLLAAQETQYF. The CDR3 nucleotides read TGTGCCAGCAGCCCCTTACTAGCGGCCCAAGAGACCCAGTACTTC. Drawing the rest from reference TRBV9 and TRBJ2-5, the complete variable domain is DSGVTQTPKHLITATGQRVTLRCSPRSGDLSVYWYQQSLDQGLQFLIQYYNGEERAKGNILERFSAQQFPDLHSELNLSSLELGDSALYFCASSPLLAAQETQYFGPGTRLLVL.

The chain couples TRBV27 to TRBJ1-2, with 7 bases matching TRBD1. CDR1 and CDR2 from the germline V gene are MNHEY and SMNVEV (reference sequence). J gave up 8 bases and V 0 bases, and 9 bases lay outside the gene matches. The CDR3 loop spans 15 amino acids. Here the CDR3 DNA reads TGTGCCAGCAGTTTATCCCTCTATGGAGGGGGCGGCTACACCTTC. It codes for CASSLSLYGGGGYTF.

The chain uses TRBV11-2 and TRBJ2-7, with 8 nucleotides matching TRBD2. Per germline, CDR1 SGHAT and CDR2 FQNNGV. J gave up 1 base and V 5 bases, and 10 bases lay outside the gene matches. This CDR3 spans 16 amino acids. CDR3 region: CASSATRGARSYEQYF. The DNA of the CDR3 is TGTGCCAGCAGCGCAACGCGGGGGGCTAGGTCCTACGAGCAGTACTTC.